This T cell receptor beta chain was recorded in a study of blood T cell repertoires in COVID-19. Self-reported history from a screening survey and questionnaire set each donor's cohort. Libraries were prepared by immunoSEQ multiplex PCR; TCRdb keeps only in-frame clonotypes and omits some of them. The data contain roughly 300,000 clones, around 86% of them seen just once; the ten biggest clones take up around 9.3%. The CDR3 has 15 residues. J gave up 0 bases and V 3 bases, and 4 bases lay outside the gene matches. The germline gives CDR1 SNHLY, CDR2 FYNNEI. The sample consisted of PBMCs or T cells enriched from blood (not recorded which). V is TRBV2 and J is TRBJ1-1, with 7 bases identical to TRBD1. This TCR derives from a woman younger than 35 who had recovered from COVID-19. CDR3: CASSEWGQMNTEAFF. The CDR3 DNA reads TGTGCCAGCAGTGAGTGGGGACAGATGAACACTGAAGCTTTCTTT.